This TCR beta chain was sequenced in a study of CD8+ T cells in alopecia areata. As to this clone: Its antigen is unidentified.

The CDR3 sequence is 17 residues long. CDR1 is SGHRS, CDR2 YFSETQ, per germline. Trimming took 4 bases from V and 2 from J, leaving 22 bases between them. Sequencing templates came from extracted RNA that was reverse transcribed into cDNA. Clones were sequenced by immunoSEQ multiplex PCR, and TCRdb holds only the in-frame ones, with some missing. Of 190,000 or so clones listed, about three fifths are singletons. Study-level points and caveats: Mice showed TCR sharing more clearly than patients did, possibly owing to HLA. Scalp clonality, together with expanded CD8+ clones among the top 100, fell significantly with tofacitinib.

Treatment given: oral pan-JAK inhibitor, 5-10 mg twice daily. This TCR was recovered from a human donor with alopecia areata. The chain is built from TRBV5-1 and TRBJ2-7; D possibly corresponds to TRBD1 (6 bases). Material: CD8+ T cells sorted from blood, obtained at week 24, from a patient treated with tofacitinib. The CDR3 bases are TGCGCCAGCAGCCCACGGCGAGGGGGACCTCATACCTACGAGCAGTACTTC. It encodes CASSPRRGGPHTYEQYF.